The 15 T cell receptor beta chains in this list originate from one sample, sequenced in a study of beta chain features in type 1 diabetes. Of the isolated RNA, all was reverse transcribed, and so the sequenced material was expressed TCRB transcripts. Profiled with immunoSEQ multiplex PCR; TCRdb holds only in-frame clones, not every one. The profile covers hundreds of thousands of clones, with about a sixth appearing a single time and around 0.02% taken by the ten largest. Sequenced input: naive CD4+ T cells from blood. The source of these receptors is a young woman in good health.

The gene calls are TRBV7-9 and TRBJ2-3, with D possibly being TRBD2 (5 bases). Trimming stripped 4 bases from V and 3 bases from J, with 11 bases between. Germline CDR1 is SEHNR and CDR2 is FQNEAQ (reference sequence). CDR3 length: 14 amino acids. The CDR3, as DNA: TGTGCCAGCAGCTGGAGGCAGGATACAGATACGCAGTATTTT. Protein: CASSWRQDTDTQYF.

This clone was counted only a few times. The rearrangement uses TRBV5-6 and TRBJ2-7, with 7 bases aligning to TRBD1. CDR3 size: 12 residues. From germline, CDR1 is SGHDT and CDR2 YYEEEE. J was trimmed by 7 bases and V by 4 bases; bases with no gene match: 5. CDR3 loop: CASSRDSWEQYF. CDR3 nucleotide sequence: TGTGCCAGCAGCCGGGACAGCTGGGAGCAGTACTTC. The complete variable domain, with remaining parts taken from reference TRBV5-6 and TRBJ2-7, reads DAGVTQSPTHLIKTRGQQVTLRCSPKSGHDTVSWYQQALGQGPQFIFQYYEEEERQRGNFPDRFSGHQFPNYSSELNVNALLLGDSALYLCASSRDSWEQYFGPGTRLTVT.

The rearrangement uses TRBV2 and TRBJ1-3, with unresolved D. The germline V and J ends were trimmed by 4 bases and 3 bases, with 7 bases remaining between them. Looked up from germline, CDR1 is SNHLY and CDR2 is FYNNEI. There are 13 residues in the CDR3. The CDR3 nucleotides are TGTGCCAGCAGTGCCAGAAGTGGAAACACCATATATTTT. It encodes CASSARSGNTIYF. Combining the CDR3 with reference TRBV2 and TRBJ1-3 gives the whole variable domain EPEVTQTPSHQVTQMGQEVILRCVPISNHLYFYWYRQILGQKVEFLVSFYNNEISEKSEIFDDQFSVERPDGSNFTLKIRSTKLEDSAMYFCASSARSGNTIYFGEGSWLTVV.

CDR3 in amino acids: CASELRITGTGASNYGYTF. CDR3 coding DNA: TGTGCCAGCGAACTCCGAATCACCGGGACAGGGGCGTCAAACTATGGCTACACCTTC. The V gene is TRBV4-2, the J gene TRBJ1-2; 10 bases align to TRBD1. The CDR3 extends over 19 amino acids. The V and J ends lost 8 bases and 2 bases, in that order; junction bases with no gene match: 20. CDR1 and CDR2 (germline): LGHNA, YNFKEQ.

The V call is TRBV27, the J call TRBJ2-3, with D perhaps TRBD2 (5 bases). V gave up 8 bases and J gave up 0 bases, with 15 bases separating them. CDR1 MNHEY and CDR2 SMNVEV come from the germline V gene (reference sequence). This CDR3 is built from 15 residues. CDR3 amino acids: CASRRRVSSTDTQYF. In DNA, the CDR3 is TGTGCCAGCCGAAGGCGGGTGTCTAGCACAGATACGCAGTATTTT.

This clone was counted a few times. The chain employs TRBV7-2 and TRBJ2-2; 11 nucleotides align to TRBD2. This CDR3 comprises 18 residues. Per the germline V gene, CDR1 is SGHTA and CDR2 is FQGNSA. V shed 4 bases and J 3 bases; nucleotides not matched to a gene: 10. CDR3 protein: CASSSSPGTSGYTGELFF. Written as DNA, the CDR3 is TGTGCCAGCAGCTCTAGTCCCGGGACTAGCGGATACACCGGGGAGCTGTTTTTT.

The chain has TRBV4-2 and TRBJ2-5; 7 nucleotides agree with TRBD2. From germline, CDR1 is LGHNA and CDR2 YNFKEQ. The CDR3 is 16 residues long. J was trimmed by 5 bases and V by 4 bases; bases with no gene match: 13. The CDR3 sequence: CASSRAGAELGETQYF. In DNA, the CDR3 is TGTGCCAGCAGCCGGGCGGGAGCCGAGTTGGGGGAGACCCAGTACTTC.

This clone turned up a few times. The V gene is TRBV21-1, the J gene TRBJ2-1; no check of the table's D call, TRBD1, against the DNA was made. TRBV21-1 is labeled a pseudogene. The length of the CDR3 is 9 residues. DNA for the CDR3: TGTGCCAGCAGCAACAAGCAGTTCTTC. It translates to CASSNKQFF.

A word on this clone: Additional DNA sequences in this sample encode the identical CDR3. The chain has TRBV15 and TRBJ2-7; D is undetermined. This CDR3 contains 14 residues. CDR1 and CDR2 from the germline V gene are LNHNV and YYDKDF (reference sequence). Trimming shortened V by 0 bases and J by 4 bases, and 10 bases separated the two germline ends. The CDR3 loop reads CATSREVGTYEQYF. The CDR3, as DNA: TGTGCCACCAGCAGAGAGGTAGGAACATACGAGCAGTACTTC.

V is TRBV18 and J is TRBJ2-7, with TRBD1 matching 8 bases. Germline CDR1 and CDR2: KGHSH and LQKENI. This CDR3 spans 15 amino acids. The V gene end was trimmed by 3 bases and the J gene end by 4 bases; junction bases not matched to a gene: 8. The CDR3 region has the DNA TGTGCCAGCTCACCTGGACAGGGAACAACTTACGAGCAGTACTTC. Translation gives CASSPGQGTTYEQYF.

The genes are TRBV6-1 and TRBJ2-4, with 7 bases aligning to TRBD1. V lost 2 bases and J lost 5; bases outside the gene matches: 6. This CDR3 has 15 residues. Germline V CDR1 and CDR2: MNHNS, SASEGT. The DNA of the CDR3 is TGTGCCAGCAGTGAAAGAGACAGGGTGGAAAACATTCAGTACTTC. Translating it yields CASSERDRVENIQYF.

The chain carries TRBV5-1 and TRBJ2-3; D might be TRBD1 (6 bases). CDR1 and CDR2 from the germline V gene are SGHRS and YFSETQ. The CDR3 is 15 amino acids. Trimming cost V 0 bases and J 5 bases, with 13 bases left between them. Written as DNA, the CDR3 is TGCGCCAGCAGCTTGGGTAGTTGGGGGCTAGATACGCAGTATTTT. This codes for CASSLGSWGLDTQYF.

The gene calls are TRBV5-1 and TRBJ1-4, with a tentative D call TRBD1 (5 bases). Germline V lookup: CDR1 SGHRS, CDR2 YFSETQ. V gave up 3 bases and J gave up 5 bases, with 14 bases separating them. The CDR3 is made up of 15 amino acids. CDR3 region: CASSSRTPLNEKLFF. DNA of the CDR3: TGCGCCAGCAGCTCCCGGACACCCTTGAATGAAAAACTGTTTTTT.

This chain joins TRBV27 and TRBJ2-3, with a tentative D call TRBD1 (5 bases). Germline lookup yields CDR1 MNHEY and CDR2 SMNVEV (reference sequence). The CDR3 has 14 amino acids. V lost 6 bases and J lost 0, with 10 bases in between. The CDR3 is CASRRQSSTDTQYF. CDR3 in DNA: TGTGCCAGCAGACGACAGTCTAGCACAGATACGCAGTATTTT.

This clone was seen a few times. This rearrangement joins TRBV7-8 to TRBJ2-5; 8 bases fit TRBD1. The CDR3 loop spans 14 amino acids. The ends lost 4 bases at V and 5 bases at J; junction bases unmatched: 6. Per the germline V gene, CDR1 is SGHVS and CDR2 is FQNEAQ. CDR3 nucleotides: TGTGCCAGCAGCTCTCAGGGGGCGGGGGAGACCCAGTACTTC. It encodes CASSSQGAGETQYF.